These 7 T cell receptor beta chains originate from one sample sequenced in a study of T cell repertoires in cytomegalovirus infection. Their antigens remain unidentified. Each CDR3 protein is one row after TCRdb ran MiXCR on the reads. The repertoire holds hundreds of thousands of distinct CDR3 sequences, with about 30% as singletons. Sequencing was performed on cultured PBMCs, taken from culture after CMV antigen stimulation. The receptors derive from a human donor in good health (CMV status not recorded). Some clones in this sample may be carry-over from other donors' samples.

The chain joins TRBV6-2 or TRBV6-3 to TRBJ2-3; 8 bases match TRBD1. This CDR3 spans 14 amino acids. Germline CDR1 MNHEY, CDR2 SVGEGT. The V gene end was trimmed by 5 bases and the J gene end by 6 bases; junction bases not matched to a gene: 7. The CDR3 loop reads CASSRSWTGDTQYF. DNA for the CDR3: TGTGCCAGCAGTCGGTCATGGACAGGGGATACGCAGTATTTT.

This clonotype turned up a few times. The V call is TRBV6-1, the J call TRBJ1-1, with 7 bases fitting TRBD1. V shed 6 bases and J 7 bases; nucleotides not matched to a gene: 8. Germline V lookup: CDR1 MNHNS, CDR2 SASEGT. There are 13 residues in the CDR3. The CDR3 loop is CASREQGGVEAFF. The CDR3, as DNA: TGTGCCAGCAGGGAGCAGGGGGGAGTTGAAGCTTTCTTT.

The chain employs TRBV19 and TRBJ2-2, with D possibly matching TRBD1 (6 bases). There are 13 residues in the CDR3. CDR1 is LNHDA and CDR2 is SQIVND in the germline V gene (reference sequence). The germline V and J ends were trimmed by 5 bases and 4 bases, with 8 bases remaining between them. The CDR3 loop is CASSGTLTGELFF. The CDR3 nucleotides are TGTGCCAGTAGTGGGACACTCACCGGGGAGCTGTTTTTT.

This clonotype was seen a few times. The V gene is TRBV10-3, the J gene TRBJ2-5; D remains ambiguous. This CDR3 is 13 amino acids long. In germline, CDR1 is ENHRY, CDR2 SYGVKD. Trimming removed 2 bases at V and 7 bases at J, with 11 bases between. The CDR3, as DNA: TGTGCCATCAGTGAGAACTACCGATGGACCCAGTACTTC. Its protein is CAISENYRWTQYF.

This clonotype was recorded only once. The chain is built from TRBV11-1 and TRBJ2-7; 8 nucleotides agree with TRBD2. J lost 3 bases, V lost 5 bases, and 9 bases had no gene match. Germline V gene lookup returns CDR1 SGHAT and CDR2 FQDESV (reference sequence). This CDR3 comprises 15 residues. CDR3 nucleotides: TGTGCCAGCAGCCAAGCGCCGGGACTAGGCTACGAGCAGTACTTC. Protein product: CASSQAPGLGYEQYF.

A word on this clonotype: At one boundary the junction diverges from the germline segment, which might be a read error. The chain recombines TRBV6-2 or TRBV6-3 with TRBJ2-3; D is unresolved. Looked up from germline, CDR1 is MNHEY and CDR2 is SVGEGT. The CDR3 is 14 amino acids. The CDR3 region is CASNYVARGDTQYF. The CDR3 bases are TGTGCCAGCAATTACGTTGCGAGAGGCGATACGCAGTATTTT.

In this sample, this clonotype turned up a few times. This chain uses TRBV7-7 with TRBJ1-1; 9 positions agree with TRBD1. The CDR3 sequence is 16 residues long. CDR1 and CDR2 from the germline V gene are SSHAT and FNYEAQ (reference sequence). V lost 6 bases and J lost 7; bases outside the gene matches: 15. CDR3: CASSLTQGQGYCEAFF. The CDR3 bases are TGTGCCAGCAGTTTAACGCAGGGACAGGGTTATTGTGAAGCTTTCTTT.